This T cell receptor beta chain stems from a study of PD-1 blockade in classical Hodgkin lymphoma. Study-level findings and limits: The drivers behind the repertoire differences, possibly disease activity or prior therapy, remain undefined. It was reported that newly diagnosed patients had less baseline TCR diversity than healthy donors.

Time point defined: newly diagnosed, previously untreated cHL patient sample. Comparison used PBMCs from newly diagnosed, untreated classical Hodgkin lymphoma. The table lists this clone with a count of one. Its antigen is not identified. TCRdb's table, derived via immunoSEQ multiplex PCR, lists solely in-frame clones and lacks some. The sample includes 20,000 to 25,000 clones, around 94% of them seen just once. The germline CDR1 and CDR2 sequences are SSHAT and FNYEAQ (reference sequence). CDR3 length equals 19 residues. Between the trimmed V and J ends, which lost 2 bases and 0 bases, there was a span of 19 bases.

The chain has TRBV7-7 and TRBJ1-4; D unclear. The sequence was collected from a human donor with classical Hodgkin lymphoma. The sequencing input was peripheral blood mononuclear cells (PBMCs). This chain's CDR3 is CASSLNMWLGLTTNEKLFF. As DNA, the CDR3 is TGTGCCAGCAGCTTAAATATGTGGTTAGGCCTTACAACTAATGAAAAACTGTTTTTT.